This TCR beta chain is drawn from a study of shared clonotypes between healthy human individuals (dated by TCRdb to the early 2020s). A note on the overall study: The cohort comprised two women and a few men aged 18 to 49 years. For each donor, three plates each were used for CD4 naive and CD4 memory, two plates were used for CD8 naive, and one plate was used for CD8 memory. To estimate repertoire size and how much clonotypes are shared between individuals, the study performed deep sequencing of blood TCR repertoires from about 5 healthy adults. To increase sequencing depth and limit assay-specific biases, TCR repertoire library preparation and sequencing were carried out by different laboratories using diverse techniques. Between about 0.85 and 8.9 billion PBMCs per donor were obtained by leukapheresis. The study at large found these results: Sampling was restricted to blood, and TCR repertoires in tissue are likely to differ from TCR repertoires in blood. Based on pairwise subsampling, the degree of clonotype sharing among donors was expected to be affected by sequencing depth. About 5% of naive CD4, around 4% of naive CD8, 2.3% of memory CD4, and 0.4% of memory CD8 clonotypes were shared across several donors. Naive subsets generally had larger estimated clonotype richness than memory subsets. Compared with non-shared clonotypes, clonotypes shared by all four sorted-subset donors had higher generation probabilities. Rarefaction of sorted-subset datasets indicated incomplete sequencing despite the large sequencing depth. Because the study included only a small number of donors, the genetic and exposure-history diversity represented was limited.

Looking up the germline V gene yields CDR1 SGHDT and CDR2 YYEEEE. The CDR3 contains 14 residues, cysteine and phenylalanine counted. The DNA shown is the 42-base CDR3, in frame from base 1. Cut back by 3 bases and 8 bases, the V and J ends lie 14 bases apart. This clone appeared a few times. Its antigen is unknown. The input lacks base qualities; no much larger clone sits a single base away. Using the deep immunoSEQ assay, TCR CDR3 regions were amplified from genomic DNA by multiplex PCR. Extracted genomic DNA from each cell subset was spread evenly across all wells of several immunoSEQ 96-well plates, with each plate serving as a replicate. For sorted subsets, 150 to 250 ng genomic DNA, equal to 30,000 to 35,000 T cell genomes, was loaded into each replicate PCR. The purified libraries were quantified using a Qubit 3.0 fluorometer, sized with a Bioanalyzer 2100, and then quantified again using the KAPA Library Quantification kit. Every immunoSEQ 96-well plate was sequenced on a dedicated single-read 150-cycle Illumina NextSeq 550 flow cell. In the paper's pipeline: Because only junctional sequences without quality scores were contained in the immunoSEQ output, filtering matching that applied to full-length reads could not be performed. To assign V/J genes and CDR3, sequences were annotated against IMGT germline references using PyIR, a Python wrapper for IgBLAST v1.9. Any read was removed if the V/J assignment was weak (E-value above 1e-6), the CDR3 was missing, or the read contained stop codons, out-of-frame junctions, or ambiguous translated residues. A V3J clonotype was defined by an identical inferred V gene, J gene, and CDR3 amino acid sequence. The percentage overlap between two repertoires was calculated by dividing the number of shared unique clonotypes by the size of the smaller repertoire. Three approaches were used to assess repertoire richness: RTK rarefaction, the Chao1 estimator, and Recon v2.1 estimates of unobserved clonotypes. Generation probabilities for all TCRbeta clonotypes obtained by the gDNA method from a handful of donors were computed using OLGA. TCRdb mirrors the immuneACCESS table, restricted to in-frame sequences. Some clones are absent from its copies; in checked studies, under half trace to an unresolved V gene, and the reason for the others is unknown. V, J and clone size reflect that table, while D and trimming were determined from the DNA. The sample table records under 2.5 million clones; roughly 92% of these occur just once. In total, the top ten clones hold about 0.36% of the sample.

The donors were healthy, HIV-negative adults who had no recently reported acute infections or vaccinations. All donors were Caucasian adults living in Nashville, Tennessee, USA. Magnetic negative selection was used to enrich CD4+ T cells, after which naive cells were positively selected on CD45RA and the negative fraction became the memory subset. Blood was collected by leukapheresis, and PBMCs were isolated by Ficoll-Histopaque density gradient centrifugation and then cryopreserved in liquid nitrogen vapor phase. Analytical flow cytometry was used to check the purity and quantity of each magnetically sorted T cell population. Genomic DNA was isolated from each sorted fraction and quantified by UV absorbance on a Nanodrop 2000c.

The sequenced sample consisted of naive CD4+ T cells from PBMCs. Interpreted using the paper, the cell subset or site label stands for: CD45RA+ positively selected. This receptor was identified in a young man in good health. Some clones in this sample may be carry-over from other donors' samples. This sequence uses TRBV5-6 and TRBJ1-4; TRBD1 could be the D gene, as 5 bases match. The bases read TGTGCCAGCAGCTCCAAGGGGAGCGGGGAAAAACTGTTTTTT. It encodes CASSSKGSGEKLFF. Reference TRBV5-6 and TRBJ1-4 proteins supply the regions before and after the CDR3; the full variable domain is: DAGVTQSPTHLIKTRGQQVTLRCSPKSGHDTVSWYQQALGQGPQFIFQYYEEEERQRGNFPDRFSGHQFPNYSSELNVNALLLGDSALYLCASSSKGSGEKLFFGSGTQLSVL.